The next 25 T cell receptor beta chains were all read from a single sample in a study of Ad26.COV2.S vaccination and SARS-CoV-2 variants. Treatment denoted: roughly 19 received Ad26.COV2.S at low or high dose, single or two shots; about 5 received placebo; per-sample allocation not given. Sampling occurred on day 63 after the first vaccine or placebo injection. Only in-frame clones appear in the TCRdb table, and some are missing; sequencing was by immunoSEQ multiplex PCR. The sample includes 430,000 or so clones, approximately 90% of them seen just once. The input for sequencing was peripheral blood, taken in a trial of Ad26.COV2.S vaccine versus placebo. The receptors were sampled from a person aged 18-65 years who received the Ad26.COV2.S COVID-19 vaccine or a placebo.

The chain is built from TRBV6-5 and TRBJ2-7, with 10 bases fitting TRBD1. The CDR3 runs to 14 residues. Germline V gene lookup returns CDR1 MNHEY and CDR2 SVGAGI. V lost 2 bases, J lost 7 bases, and 5 bases stayed unmatched. The CDR3 DNA reads TGTGCCAGCAGTTACGACAGGGGGCTAAAAGAGCAGTACTTC. Protein sequence: CASSYDRGLKEQYF.

The chain joins TRBV7-2 to TRBJ2-7; 8 bases agree with TRBD2. Germline V lookup: CDR1 SGHTA, CDR2 FQGNSA. Trimming took 1 base from V and 3 from J; bases not matched to a gene: 5. The CDR3 totals 15 residues. CDR3 nucleotides: TGTGCCAGCAGCTTAGGGCTAGCGGGTAGCTACGAGCAGTACTTC. Residues: CASSLGLAGSYEQYF.

V usage is TRBV7-9 and J usage is TRBJ1-1; no clear D gene. The CDR3 has 14 amino acids. Germline CDR1 reads SEHNR; CDR2 reads FQNEAQ (reference sequence). Trimming removed 5 bases at V and 5 bases at J, with 15 bases between. CDR3 amino acids: CASSNREGGTEAFF. In DNA form, the CDR3 reads TGTGCCAGCAGCAACAGAGAAGGTGGGACTGAAGCTTTCTTT.

This chain links TRBV11-2 with TRBJ1-2, with 7 positions matching TRBD1. Germline V gene sequence: CDR1 SGHAT, CDR2 FQNNGV. The CDR3 is 16 amino acids. Losses at the gene ends were 5 bases for V and 1 base for J; bases not matched to a gene: 10. CDR3 sequence reads: CASSRKSGTDNYGYTF. The CDR3 coding sequence is TGTGCCAGCAGCCGTAAATCCGGGACAGATAACTATGGCTACACCTTC.

V and J are TRBV9 and TRBJ2-2; D unresolved. CDR1 and CDR2 (germline): SGDLS, YYNGEE. The CDR3 has 12 amino acids. Deletions cut 0 bases from V and 7 bases from J, with 4 bases between. CDR3 nucleotide sequence: TGTGCCAGCAGCGTAGGGAGCGGGGAGCTGTTTTTT. It specifies CASSVGSGELFF.

This rearrangement joins TRBV15 to TRBJ2-7; no definite D call. CDR1 and CDR2 from the germline V gene are LNHNV and YYDKDF (reference sequence). The CDR3 totals 13 residues. Between the trimmed V and J ends, which lost 0 bases and 4 bases, there was a span of 7 bases. CDR3 nucleotides: TGTGCCACCAGCAGAGATGTGGGATACGAGCAGTACTTC. Its translation is CATSRDVGYEQYF.

The V call is TRBV27, the J call TRBJ2-7; no reliable D call. V lost 5 bases and J 4 bases, leaving 15 bases between the germline ends. The germline V gene encodes CDR1 MNHEY and CDR2 SMNVEV (reference sequence). The CDR3 extends over 14 amino acids. Here the CDR3 DNA reads TGTGCCAGCAGTCCTCCCGACTTTCCTTACGAGCAGTACTTC. Translating it yields CASSPPDFPYEQYF.

The gene calls are TRBV7-2 and TRBJ1-2; D not certain. Trimming took 3 bases from V and 6 from J, leaving 14 bases between them. Germline lookup yields CDR1 SGHTA and CDR2 FQGNSA. The CDR3 is made up of 14 amino acids. The CDR3 region has the DNA TGTGCCAGCAGCTTGACAACCCAAAGCAATGGCTACACCTTC. This translates into CASSLTTQSNGYTF.

CDR3 coding DNA: TGTGCCAGCAGCCAGCCGGGACAGGGTGTCTACGAGCAGTACTTC. Amino acid sequence: CASSQPGQGVYEQYF. The gene calls are TRBV3-1 (or the pseudogene TRBV3-2) and TRBJ2-7, with TRBD1 matching 9 bases. The CDR3 has 15 residues. V was clipped by 3 bases and J by 3 bases; unmatched bases: 6. Looked up from germline, CDR1 is LGHDT and CDR2 is YNNKEL (reference sequence).

For this clone: Distinct nucleotide sequences in the sample also encode this CDR3. V and J are TRBV24-1 and TRBJ2-3; D remains unclear. The germline V gene has CDR1 KGHDR and CDR2 SFDVKD. V was trimmed by 1 base and J by 2 bases, leaving 6 bases between them. The CDR3 consists of 14 residues. CDR3 amino acids: CATSDFSSTDTQYF. CDR3 sequence (DNA): TGTGCCACCAGTGATTTTTCATCCACAGATACGCAGTATTTT.

CDR3 in amino acids: CASSYSITRTNHGYTF. In DNA form, the CDR3 reads TGTGCCAGCAGTTACTCGATTACCCGAACAAACCATGGCTACACCTTC. V usage is TRBV6-5 and J usage is TRBJ1-2; D is uncertain. The germline gives CDR1 MNHEY, CDR2 SVGAGI. The CDR3 consists of 16 residues. V was shortened by 0 bases and J by 6 bases, with 17 bases between the two germline ends.

This CDR3 is CSARRTDEQYF. In DNA form, the CDR3 reads TGCAGTGCCCGAAGGACAGACGAGCAGTACTTC. The chain uses TRBV20-1 and TRBJ2-7, with D possibly matching TRBD1 (6 bases). V was pared by 6 bases and J by 5 bases, with 11 bases between. Germline V gene sequence: CDR1 DFQATT, CDR2 SNEGSKA (reference sequence). The CDR3 has 11 residues.

The rearrangement joins TRBV5-5 to TRBJ1-2, with 11 bases that match TRBD1. The germline V gene has CDR1 SGHKS and CDR2 YYEKEE (reference sequence). J was trimmed by 7 bases and V by 3 bases; bases with no gene match: 5. The CDR3 totals 14 residues. The CDR3 DNA reads TGTGCCAGCAGCTGGGAGGGACAGGGGGTTGGCTACACCTTC. It encodes CASSWEGQGVGYTF. Complete variable domain (other parts from reference TRBV5-5 and TRBJ1-2): DAGVTQSPTHLIKTRGQQVTLRCSPISGHKSVSWYQQVLGQGPQFIFQYYEKEERGRGNFPDRFSARQFPNYSSELNVNALLLGDSALYLCASSWEGQGVGYTFGSGTRLTVV.

The rearrangement links TRBV13 to TRBJ2-2; D unresolved. CDR1 and CDR2 from the germline V gene are PRHDT and FYEKMQ (reference sequence). The CDR3 consists of 14 residues. V was clipped by 3 bases and J by 1 base, with 6 bases between them. The CDR3 sequence: CASSLGKNTGELFF. The CDR3 nucleotides read TGTGCCAGCAGCTTGGGCAAGAACACCGGGGAGCTGTTTTTT.

CDR3 in amino acids: CASSERGGAFYEQYF. The CDR3 nucleotides are TGTGCCAGCAGTGAGCGAGGGGGGGCTTTCTACGAGCAGTACTTC. V and J are TRBV28 and TRBJ2-7; tentative D call: TRBD2 (7 bases). Between the trimmed V and J ends, which lost 5 bases and 3 bases, there was a span of 17 bases. CDR3 size: 15 residues. Germline loops: CDR1 MDHEN, CDR2 SYDVKM.

The V gene is TRBV9, the J gene TRBJ2-1; D is ambiguous. The ends were cut back, 0 bases at V and 8 bases at J, with 6 bases in the middle. CDR3 size: 12 residues. CDR1 is SGDLS and CDR2 is YYNGEE in the germline V gene. CDR3 sequence: CASSVGLHEQFF. DNA of the CDR3: TGTGCCAGCAGCGTAGGTCTCCATGAGCAGTTCTTC.

This chain connects TRBV7-9 to TRBJ2-1, with D perhaps matching TRBD1 (5 bases). Germline V gene data show CDR1 as SEHNR and CDR2 as FQNEAQ (reference sequence). Between the trimmed V and J ends, which lost 1 base and 0 bases, there was a span of 16 bases. This CDR3 is 18 amino acids long. The CDR3 DNA reads as TGTGCCAGCAGCTTAGTGGAGACAGCCTTTTACTCCTACAATGAGCAGTTCTTC. This sequence encodes CASSLVETAFYSYNEQFF. The full variable domain, completed using reference TRBV7-9 and TRBJ2-1, is DTGVSQNPRHKITKRGQNVTFRCDPISEHNRLYWYRQTLGQGPEFLTYFQNEAQLEKSRLLSDRFSAERPKGSFSTLEIQRTEQGDSAMYLCASSLVETAFYSYNEQFFGPGTRLTVL.

V and J are TRBV29-1 and TRBJ1-2, with D possibly matching TRBD1 (6 bases). The CDR3 runs 15 residues. Trimming cost V 0 bases and J 4 bases, with 15 bases left between them. The germline gives CDR1 SQVTM, CDR2 ANQGSEA. CDR3 residues: CSVEDPGGDFYGYTF. CDR3 in DNA: TGCAGCGTTGAAGATCCGGGGGGCGACTTCTATGGCTACACCTTC.

Only one count was recorded for this clone. The chain carries TRBV5-4 and TRBJ2-1; no firm D call. In germline, CDR1 is SGHNT, CDR2 YYREEE (reference sequence). Trimming removed 5 bases at V and 8 bases at J, with 17 bases between. The CDR3 has 14 amino acids. Written as DNA, the CDR3 is TGTGCCAGCAGGCGAGCCCAGAATCTGGATGAGCAGTTCTTC. Translating gives CASRRAQNLDEQFF.

The chain combines TRBV6-5 with TRBJ2-7; D ambiguous. Germline CDR1 MNHEY, CDR2 SVGAGI. The CDR3 is 13 residues long. Trimming removed 5 bases at V and 2 bases at J, with 10 bases between. CDR3 bases: TGTGCCAGCAGTCGACGTAGTACCTACGAGCAGTACTTC. As protein: CASSRRSTYEQYF.

The CDR3 here is CASSAWGTSGYEQYF. CDR3 sequence (DNA): TGTGCCAGCAGTGCCTGGGGGACTAGCGGCTACGAGCAGTACTTC. V and J are TRBV28 and TRBJ2-7; 11 positions agree with TRBD2. Germline CDR1 and CDR2: MDHEN and SYDVKM. V lost 5 bases and J lost 3; bases outside the gene matches: 6. CDR3 size: 15 residues. The variable domain in full, completed from reference TRBV28 and TRBJ2-7, reads DVKVTQSSRYLVKRTGEKVFLECVQDMDHENMFWYRQDPGLGLRLIYFSYDVKMKEKGDIPEGYSVSREKKERFSLILESASTNQTSMYLCASSAWGTSGYEQYFGPGTRLTVT.

CDR3 sequence reads: CSTSVGSYEQYF. CDR3 DNA sequence: TGCAGCACAAGCGTAGGTTCCTACGAGCAGTACTTC. The chain is built from TRBV29-1 and TRBJ2-7; D is unresolved. V gave up 8 bases and J gave up 1 base, with 12 bases separating them. This CDR3 spans 12 amino acids. Germline V gene lookup returns CDR1 SQVTM and CDR2 ANQGSEA.

This clone appeared a few times. This chain links TRBV6-1 with TRBJ1-6; 8 bases agree with TRBD1. With 2 bases clipped from V and 9 bases from J, the junction kept 3 bases outside the gene matches. The CDR3 length is 14 residues. CDR1 and CDR2 from the germline V gene are MNHNS and SASEGT. CDR3 DNA sequence: TGTGCCAGCAGTGAAAGTCAGGGGGCTTCACCCCTCCACTTT. Protein: CASSESQGASPLHF.

The chain couples TRBV19 to TRBJ1-1; 10 bases line up with TRBD1. The V segment lost 6 bases and the J segment 6 bases; nucleotides outside the gene matches: 10. Germline V lookup: CDR1 LNHDA, CDR2 SQIVND (reference sequence). The CDR3 extends over 15 amino acids. This chain's CDR3 is CASSRPGTGDPEAFF. The CDR3 DNA reads as TGTGCCAGTAGCCGTCCCGGGACAGGGGACCCTGAAGCTTTCTTT. Combining the CDR3 with reference TRBV19 and TRBJ1-1 gives the whole variable domain DGGITQSPKYLFRKEGQNVTLSCEQNLNHDAMYWYRQDPGQGLRLIYYSQIVNDFQKGDIAEGYSVSREKKESFPLTVTSAQKNPTAFYLCASSRPGTGDPEAFFGQGTRLTVV.

The chain links TRBV11-3 to TRBJ2-5, with a tentative D call TRBD2 (6 bases). CDR3 size: 14 residues. Trimming stripped 5 bases from V and 3 bases from J, with 13 bases between. From germline, CDR1 is SGHNT and CDR2 YENEEA. The CDR3 sequence: CASSRGTGKETQYF. The CDR3, as DNA: TGTGCCAGCAGCCGAGGGACTGGAAAAGAGACCCAGTACTTC.